The TCR beta chain described here comes from a study of cytomegalovirus exposure and HLA in healthy donors (TCRdb year 2017). About the full investigation: An earlier analysis of 587 of the donors reported about 300 Gb of sequence data and 100 million to 120 million unique TCR beta sequences obtained from some 170 million T cells. An early release covering around 630 HLA-typed donors comprised approximately 300 gigabases of sequencing data and roughly 86 million unique TCR sequences. Of the roughly 400 genotyped donors, 65% to 90% were placed in the genetic ancestry cluster associated with self-reported Caucasian donors. The study aimed to test whether signatures of past pathogen exposure could be identified by cataloging public T cell receptors. Using immunosequencing, the study profiled T cell repertoires from fewer than 850 subjects and related those repertoires to cytomegalovirus serostatus. Besides the first cohort of under 700 subjects, a separate validation cohort made up of 120 different subjects was used. The study combined high-throughput TCR immunosequencing, statistical association of individual TCRs with disease status, and machine learning to predict cytomegalovirus infection status. To study patterns of TCR occurrence, a later analysis re-analyzed previously published TCR beta repertoires from several hundred donors and added high-resolution HLA genotyping. The later analysis used no new phenotypic data to find candidate immune exposures, relying instead on TCR beta sequences and their occurrence across donors. To decide whether each TCR beta V gene segment behaved as functional or pseudogenic, an earlier analysis of some 570 of the donors relied on high-throughput TCR beta sequencing. Donor age, sex, ethnicity and CMV serostatus were compiled together with the repertoire data. Genome-wide SNP genotypes for about 65% of the 666 donors were used in a later genetic analysis, which treated that subset as a discovery cohort. Every discovery cohort repertoire had been produced on one sequencing platform. HLA typing covered class I and class II loci at four-digit resolution. Typing coverage varied by locus: roughly 629-630 donors for A, B, C, DRB1 and DQB1; more than 500 for DQA1; more than 600 for DPA1; around 450 for DPB1. Several DR-DQ haplotypes were treated as single units for association and clustering because of strong linkage in the cohort. Among some 410 genotyped donors of the cohort, an average of about 240,000 unique TCR beta nucleotide sequences were sequenced per donor, around 18% of them non-productive. The study at large found these results: According to a later analysis, TCR association rates differed among HLA loci, with DRB1 alleles showing the most associated TCRs and HLA-C alleles showing the fewest. A later analysis associated about 18,000 TCR beta sequences with specific HLA alleles at a false discovery rate of 0.05. The cohort was sequenced for TCR beta chains only, and without alpha or paired-chain data the features that could be detected were limited. The study gave a list of more than 150 TCR beta chains associated with cytomegalovirus. A later analysis found that HLA-associated TCR beta chains were more clonally expanded and had lower generation probabilities than equally common non-associated chains. The authors suggested that the approach could potentially be extended to other disease states and immunological phenotypes. Most TCR sequences were observed very rarely across donors, whereas some public TCRs were present in many individuals. A cluster of highly shared sequence variants was judged likely to represent a technical artifact of the sequencing pipeline. Linkage disequilibrium might explain the correlated functional status among segregating V segments, but an unknown experimental factor could not be ruled out. Because the 87-base-pair reads could not distinguish some IMGT-functional V segments, including TRBV6-2 and TRBV6-3, those segments were excluded. Broadly in line with IMGT annotations, most TCR beta V segments showed up in productive rearrangements about 90% or about 30% of the time in an earlier analysis of approximately 640 of the donors. The only immune exposure information available for the cohort was CMV serostatus. When HLA alleles, especially DR and DQ, strongly co-occurred, TCR associations were difficult to assign to individual alleles. HLA typing was unavailable for some donors at each locus, so association tests used only the typed subset. In a later genetic analysis, a missense DCLRE1C variant was associated with V-gene and J-gene trimming of TCR beta chains, and the association was replicated in an independent cohort. In vitro tests confirmed that a few of the cytomegalovirus-associated TCR beta chains recognize cytomegalovirus antigens. Compared with the 666-donor mean, donors in an Asian-associated ancestry cluster had fewer N-insertions in productive TCRs, according to a later genetic analysis. About 17 rarely observed V segments, including chromosome 9 orphons, were excluded from the earlier analysis of about 610 of the donors because counts were too low. According to a later analysis, parvovirus B19, influenza, CMV and Epstein-Barr virus appeared linked to several top co-occurrence clusters. Roughly uniform sequencing depth across donors was assumed in presence/absence analyses, although this assumption may not hold. The classifier was reported to diagnose cytomegalovirus status with high specificity and sensitivity in both the original cohort and the validation cohort. Most CMV-associated TCR beta chains appeared to be HLA-restricted in a later analysis, and the HLA associations seemed to be driven largely by CMV exposure. A further reported finding was that TCR beta sequences accurately predicted the HLA-A and HLA-B alleles for most subjects in the first cohort.

In the case of this clone: Its antigen is currently not known. Base quality data are lacking; no much larger clone is found one base away.

The receptor library was made with the immunoSEQ multiplex PCR assay. For the multiplex PCR, a mixture combining 60 forward primers for TCR Vbeta segments and 13 reverse primers for TCR Jbeta segments was used. The CDR3 region of rearranged TCR beta genes was amplified from genomic DNA with a multiplex PCR assay. On the Illumina HiSeq System, the amplified TCR beta libraries were sequenced as 87-base-pair reads. Turning to the authors' computational methods: A later analysis counted about 80 million unique TCR beta chains across the 640 or so repertoires, and roughly 10 million of these chains were shared by at least two donors. Raw reads were error-corrected and collapsed into unique sequences with a nearest-neighbor algorithm that merged closely related sequences to remove PCR and sequencing errors. Alignment of CDR3 sequences to IMGT reference sequences was used to assign V, D and J gene segments. For a sequence to be retained, a match of at least six nucleotides to both a V gene segment and a J gene segment was required. Rearrangements were classified as productive when the CDR3 lacked stop codons and remained in frame with V and J, and all other rearrangements were classified as non-productive. CDR3 was defined by IMGT convention, running from the second conserved V-encoded cysteine to the conserved J-encoded phenylalanine. The earlier analysis of about 620 of the donors excluded sequences that lacked an unambiguous match to a single V gene segment. An earlier analysis of several hundred of the donors called V segments functional above 56.7% productive rearrangements and segregating when the between-donor standard deviation exceeded 5%. A statistical classification framework was built to diagnose cytomegalovirus status from the catalog of TCR beta chain sequences. V and J gene assignment, in a later analysis, came from comparing TCR nucleotide sequences with IMGT/GENE-DB human TR gene sequences. A later analysis assigned CDR3 sequences and most-parsimonious VDJ recombination scenarios with the TCRdist pipeline. A later analysis defined each TCR beta chain by its CDR3 amino acid sequence plus V-gene family, and excluded reads lacking a unique V-gene family. As a way to deal with suspected cross-contamination and a sequencing artifact, a later analysis dropped nearly 600 nucleotide sequences that were highly shared and had low generation probability. For each public chain, a later analysis derived a clonal expansion index from normalized ranks of inferred template counts within each repertoire. Generation probabilities in a later analysis came from a VDJ recombination model fitted to out-of-frame rearrangements, and those results were checked against IGoR. In a later analysis, hypergeometric tests were used to score TCR-TCR, TCR-HLA and TCR-CMV co-occurrence, with a repertoire-size bias correction applied to TCR pairs. False discovery rates were estimated in a later analysis by permuting HLA or CMV assignments 20 times. In a later analysis, co-occurring TCRs were grouped using DBSCAN, and TCRdist sequence similarity was added for clustering within HLA-allele-positive subsets. Co-occurrence clustering excluded repertoires with fewer than 30,000 or more than 120,000 public chains, plus five with anomalous nucleotide sharing. TCRdb retrieved this table from immuneACCESS and kept in-frame rearrangements only. Not all clones are present; in checked studies, unresolved V genes account for under half, and no reason is known for the remainder. The DNA was the basis for D and trimming; V, J and clone size are from that table. Within this sample are 150,000 to 200,000 clones, with roughly 80% of them counted one time only. Jointly, the top ten make up 4.8% of the sample.

The cohort was made up of under 800 healthy bone marrow donors. At the time of sampling, all cohort members were nominally healthy, though unrecorded immune exposures were likely present. The donor tested CMV seronegative and was one of the 352 seronegative cohort members. Each donor provided a peripheral blood sample, and peripheral blood mononuclear cells were used for TCR beta sequencing. The Qiagen DNeasy Blood Extraction Kit was used to extract genomic DNA from the blood cell samples. From V the trimming removes 7 bases and from J it removes 4 bases, while the gene matches leave 9 bases of the junction unaccounted for. The CDR3 contains 14 residues, cysteine and phenylalanine counted. CDR3 DNA is the only sequence kept; it has 42 bases, read in frame from the first base.

The sequence derives from a man younger than 30 in good health and CMV-seronegative. The sequence is built from TRBV23-1 and TRBJ1-2; the junction holds 7 bases that match TRBD1. TRBV23-1 is designated an ORF whose function remains uncertain. What was sequenced was PBMCs. The DNA sequence is given as TGCGCCAGCACAGAGACAGGGTCCGGCTATGGCTACACCTTC. It codes for CASTETGSGYGYTF.